A single sample is the source of the 5 T cell receptor beta chains below, sequenced in a study of T cell responses to AZD1222 COVID-19 vaccine. Measured with immunoSEQ multiplex PCR; TCRdb has only the in-frame clones, and not every one. The sample has roughly 86,000 clones; around 91% are singletons. The source was peripheral blood, collected on day 0 of AZD1222 vaccination. These TCRs come from an adult in good health.

The table lists this clone with a few counts. This rearrangement joins TRBV28 to TRBJ1-2, with D unclear. The V gene's germline CDR1 is MDHEN and CDR2 SYDVKM. This CDR3 spans 12 amino acids. V lost 6 bases, J lost 4 bases, and 9 bases lay in between. CDR3 sequence reads: CASSVGSYGYTF. The CDR3 bases are TGTGCCAGCAGCGTAGGGAGCTATGGCTACACCTTC.

The chain is built from TRBV3-1 (or the pseudogene TRBV3-2) and TRBJ1-6; D perhaps matches TRBD1 (6 bases). Germline CDR1 and CDR2: LGHDT and YNNKEL (reference sequence). V was pared by 0 bases and J by 0 bases, with 9 bases between. The CDR3 sequence is 17 residues long. The DNA for the CDR3 is TGTGCCAGCAGCCAAGATAGGGGGAACTCCTATAATTCACCCCTCCACTTT. Amino acid sequence: CASSQDRGNSYNSPLHF.

The chain joins TRBV30 to TRBJ2-2, with D maybe TRBD2 (6 bases). The CDR3 extends over 14 amino acids. Trimming pared 5 bases from V and 6 bases from J, leaving 16 bases between. CDR1 is GTSNPN and CDR2 is SVGIG in the germline V gene (reference sequence). CDR3 nucleotides: TGTGCCTGGGTTGGAGGGAGGTCCGCCGGGGAGCTGTTTTTT. Translation: CAWVGGRSAGELFF. Combining the CDR3 with reference TRBV30 and TRBJ2-2 gives the whole variable domain SQTIHQWPATLVQPVGSPLSLECTVEGTSNPNLYWYRQAAGRGLQLLFYSVGIGQISSEVPQNLSASRPQDRQFILSSKKLLLSDSGFYLCAWVGGRSAGELFFGEGSRLTVL.

J is TRBJ2-7 and V is TRBV5-1, with D possibly being TRBD1 or TRBD2 (5 bases each). Trimming removed 0 bases from V and 1 base from J, with 20 bases in between. CDR3 length equals 18 residues. Germline values: CDR1 SGHRS, CDR2 YFSETQ. CDR3 region: CASSLGPGAGLYSYEQYF. CDR3 DNA sequence: TGCGCCAGCAGCTTGGGACCCGGGGCAGGGCTATATTCCTACGAGCAGTACTTC. Filled out from reference TRBV5-1 and TRBJ2-7, the complete variable domain reads KAGVTQTPRYLIKTRGQQVTLSCSPISGHRSVSWYQQTPGQGLQFLFEYFSETQRNKGNFPGRFSGRQFSNSRSEMNVSTLELGDSALYLCASSLGPGAGLYSYEQYFGPGTRLTVT.

This sequence joins TRBV29-1 and TRBJ2-1; TRBD2 matches 12 bases. With 8 bases clipped from V and 0 bases from J, the junction kept 8 bases outside the gene matches. Germline V lookup: CDR1 SQVTM, CDR2 ANQGSEA. The CDR3 consists of 16 residues. CDR3 in DNA: TGCAGCCTAACTAGCGGGAGGCCGAGCTCCTACAATGAGCAGTTCTTC. Translating gives CSLTSGRPSSYNEQFF.